Presented here are 13 T cell receptor beta chains from one specimen sequenced in a study of control samples from healthy donors and cancer patients. TCRdb keeps only in-frame clones here, not all; method: immunoSEQ multiplex PCR. The repertoire has approximately 100,000 clones, less than 95% of them found once; the top ten carry 3.5% to 4.5%. Material: blood. The source of these receptors is a woman between 18 and 29 years old in good health.

This chain links TRBV25-1 with TRBJ1-1; weak D call: TRBD1 (5 bases). Trimming took 1 base from V and 0 from J, leaving 9 bases between them. Germline CDR1 is MGHDK and CDR2 is SYGVNS. The CDR3 is 15 amino acids. CDR3 sequence: CASSESGHLNTEAFF. The CDR3 DNA is TGTGCCAGCAGTGAATCAGGACACCTGAACACTGAAGCTTTCTTT.

The chain carries TRBV3-1 (or the pseudogene TRBV3-2) and TRBJ2-3; no clear D gene. CDR1 and CDR2 from the germline V gene are LGHDT and YNNKEL (reference sequence). The CDR3 spans 13 residues. V was trimmed by 1 base and J by 1 base, leaving 3 bases between them. CDR3 coding DNA: TGTGCCAGCAGCCAAGTTGGCACAGATACGCAGTATTTT. Translated: CASSQVGTDTQYF.

The CDR3, as DNA: TGTGCCAGCAGCGTGCTAGCGGGGGGTTCCGCAGATACGCAGTATTTT. It encodes CASSVLAGGSADTQYF. This rearrangement joins TRBV9 to TRBJ2-3; TRBD2 aligns across 11 bases. Trimming removed 2 bases from V and 4 bases from J; junction bases left unmatched: 6. The CDR3 loop spans 16 amino acids. The germline CDR1 and CDR2 sequences are SGDLS and YYNGEE. Using reference TRBV9 and TRBJ2-3 for the parts outside the CDR3, the full variable domain is DSGVTQTPKHLITATGQRVTLRCSPRSGDLSVYWYQQSLDQGLQFLIQYYNGEERAKGNILERFSAQQFPDLHSELNLSSLELGDSALYFCASSVLAGGSADTQYFGPGTRLTVL.

In nucleotides, the CDR3 is TGTGCCAGCAGTTACTCGATCGTTACAACTAATGAAAAACTGTTTTTT. It yields the protein CASSYSIVTTNEKLFF. The chain uses TRBV6-5 and TRBJ1-4; D is unresolved. Germline V gene lookup returns CDR1 MNHEY and CDR2 SVGAGI. This CDR3 is built from 16 residues. The V gene lost 0 bases and the J gene lost 0 bases, with 8 bases spanning the gap.

V is TRBV14 and J is TRBJ2-7, with no clear D. V lost 4 bases and J lost 2, with 9 bases in between. The CDR3 length is 13 residues. Per the germline V gene, CDR1 is SGHDN and CDR2 is FVKESK. The CDR3 spells CASSRFVTYEQYF. For the CDR3, the DNA is TGTGCCAGCAGCCGGTTTGTTACCTACGAGCAGTACTTC.

The chain joins TRBV2 to TRBJ2-2; D gene uncertain. Germline CDR1 is SNHLY and CDR2 is FYNNEI. V lost 7 bases, J lost 1 base, and 7 bases lay in between. There are 13 residues in the CDR3. The DNA for the CDR3 is TGTGCCAGCACCGGCTTGAACACCGGGGAGCTGTTTTTT. Protein: CASTGLNTGELFF.

J is TRBJ1-2 and V is TRBV5-4; 9 bases agree with TRBD1. V shed 4 bases and J 7 bases; nucleotides not matched to a gene: 17. Looked up from germline, CDR1 is SGHNT and CDR2 is YYREEE (reference sequence). The CDR3 covers 17 residues. The CDR3 DNA reads TGTGCCAGCAGCCAAGGGGTCCGGGACAGGGCATTTGGTGGCTACACCTTC. Translated: CASSQGVRDRAFGGYTF. Full variable domain (outside the CDR3, taken from reference TRBV5-4 and TRBJ1-2): ETGVTQSPTHLIKTRGQQVTLRCSSQSGHNTVSWYQQALGQGPQFIFQYYREEENGRGNFPPRFSGLQFPNYSSELNVNALELDDSALYLCASSQGVRDRAFGGYTFGSGTRLTVV.

This clone was seen once. As DNA, the CDR3 is TGTGCCAGCAGCGCCCCGGGGACTGAAGCTTTCTTT. Translation gives CASSAPGTEAFF. V gene TRBV3-1 (or the pseudogene TRBV3-2) combines with J gene TRBJ1-1; D is ambiguous. Germline V gives CDR1 LGHDT, CDR2 YNNKEL (reference sequence). The CDR3 is 12 amino acids. Trimming pared 5 bases from V and 5 bases from J, leaving 9 bases between.

The chain carries TRBV13 and TRBJ2-3; D is unclear. This CDR3 is built from 12 residues. Trimming took 0 bases from V and 6 from J, leaving 4 bases between them. From germline, CDR1 is PRHDT and CDR2 FYEKMQ (reference sequence). CDR3 sequence (DNA): TGTGCCAGCAGCTTAGGGTGGGATACGCAGTATTTT. This codes for CASSLGWDTQYF. The whole variable domain, remainder taken from reference TRBV13 and TRBJ2-3, is AAGVIQSPRHLIKEKRETATLKCYPIPRHDTVYWYQQGPGQDPQFLISFYEKMQSDKGSIPDRFSAQQFSDYHSELNMSSLELGDSALYFCASSLGWDTQYFGPGTRLTVL.

This chain joins TRBV6-5 and TRBJ2-7, with 7 bases identical to TRBD1. The CDR3 covers 13 residues. J lost 5 bases, V lost 6 bases, and 7 bases had no gene match. CDR1 is MNHEY and CDR2 is SVGAGI in the germline V gene. As DNA, the CDR3 is TGTGCCAGCAGCCGAACAGGGGAAAACGAGCAGTACTTC. Translation gives CASSRTGENEQYF.

There are a few counts of this clone. The chain is built from TRBV28 and TRBJ1-6; perhaps TRBD1 as D (5 bases). The CDR3 sequence is 13 residues long. V lost 6 bases and J lost 7, with 10 bases in between. CDR1 and CDR2 (germline): MDHEN, SYDVKM. This CDR3 is CASRQVGNSPLHF. The CDR3 DNA reads as TGTGCCAGCAGACAGGTCGGCAATTCACCCCTCCACTTT.

Turning to this clone: Other DNA sequences in this specimen translate into the identical CDR3. The rearrangement links TRBV24-1 to TRBJ1-2, with 8 bases lining up with TRBD1. The V gene end was trimmed by 3 bases and the J gene end by 7 bases; junction bases not matched to a gene: 3. Germline CDR1 is KGHDR and CDR2 is SFDVKD. There are 13 residues in the CDR3. The CDR3 sequence is CATSDPGGGGYTF. The DNA of the CDR3 is TGTGCCACCAGTGATCCAGGGGGCGGTGGCTACACCTTC.

This clone was seen only a few times. The chain couples TRBV5-6 to TRBJ2-5; D possibly corresponds to TRBD2 (6 bases). The CDR3 runs to 13 residues. The germline V gene has CDR1 SGHDT and CDR2 YYEEEE. With 4 bases removed from V and 2 bases from J, the gap between germline ends came to 9 bases. The CDR3 DNA follows: TGTGCCAGCAGCGCGGGACTGCAAGAGACCCAGTACTTC. Protein product: CASSAGLQETQYF.